The next 28 T cell receptor beta chains were all read from a single sample in a study of shared clonotypes between healthy human individuals. The naive CD8 subset, CD45RO-negative cells positively selected for CCR7, excluded terminally differentiated effector memory CD45RA+ cells. Produced via immunoSEQ multiplex PCR; TCRdb's table is partial and in-frame only. The table lists about 2 million clones, around 96% of them singletons. The sequenced material came from naive CD8+ T cells sorted from blood. The receptor source for this set is a man between 18 and 29 years old in good health.

The chain is built from TRBV28 and TRBJ2-1; 11 bases are a match to TRBD2. CDR1 MDHEN and CDR2 SYDVKM come from the germline V gene. J gave up 4 bases and V 3 bases, and 5 bases lay outside the gene matches. The CDR3 covers 16 residues. CDR3 DNA sequence: TGTGCCAGCAGTTTCAGCTGGACTAGCGGGTACAATGAGCAGTTCTTC. As protein: CASSFSWTSGYNEQFF.

The V gene is TRBV10-1, the J gene TRBJ2-3; D might be TRBD1 (5 bases). Germline V gives CDR1 WNHNN, CDR2 SYGVQD (reference sequence). CDR3 length: 16 amino acids. V was pared by 3 bases and J by 2 bases, with 15 bases between. This chain's CDR3 is CASSEGEGGPTDTQYF. The CDR3 DNA follows: TGCGCCAGCAGTGAAGGGGAAGGTGGGCCCACAGATACGCAGTATTTT.

The genes are TRBV14 and TRBJ2-1, with D possibly being TRBD1 (6 bases). The germline gives CDR1 SGHDN, CDR2 FVKESK. The V and J ends lost 2 bases and 3 bases respectively, with 8 bases between them. This CDR3 is 14 amino acids long. The CDR3 DNA is TGTGCCAGCAGCCAAACAGGGAACTACAATGAGCAGTTCTTC. This sequence encodes CASSQTGNYNEQFF.

The chain carries TRBV6-5 and TRBJ1-6; tentatively, D is TRBD1 (5 bases). The V end lost 2 bases, the J end lost 8 bases, and 10 bases lay between the germline ends. CDR1 and CDR2 (germline): MNHEY, SVGAGI. This CDR3 is built from 14 residues. CDR3 sequence (DNA): TGTGCCAGCAGTTACAGAGGGGACGATTCACCCCTCCACTTT. This sequence encodes CASSYRGDDSPLHF.

This chain uses TRBV6-1 with TRBJ2-3; weak D call: TRBD2 (5 bases). The CDR3 extends over 13 amino acids. V gave up 11 bases and J gave up 0 bases, with 12 bases separating them. Germline lookup yields CDR1 MNHNS and CDR2 SASEGT. The CDR3 reads CAAPGSSTDTQYF. The CDR3 nucleotides read TGTGCCGCCCCGGGGTCTAGCACAGATACGCAGTATTTT.

This chain connects TRBV27 to TRBJ1-5, with a possible D match to TRBD1 (5 bases). This CDR3 spans 14 amino acids. Germline values: CDR1 MNHEY, CDR2 SMNVEV (reference sequence). V was clipped by 2 bases and J by 5 bases, with 10 bases between them. The CDR3 coding sequence is TGTGCCAGCAGTTTAGCTCAGGGTTATCAGCCCCAGCATTTT. Translating it yields CASSLAQGYQPQHF.

CDR3 sequence (DNA): TGTGCCAGCAGCTCATGGGGACTAGCGGGGCTCGGGGCCAACGTCCTGACTTTC. This encodes CASSSWGLAGLGANVLTF. The chain joins TRBV7-8 to TRBJ2-6; 13 positions agree with TRBD2. Unmatched junction bases numbered 7, after V lost 4 bases and J lost 4 bases. CDR1 is SGHVS, CDR2 FQNEAQ, per germline. The CDR3 covers 18 residues.

The rearrangement joins TRBV19 to TRBJ1-2; D not certain. Between the trimmed V and J ends, which lost 7 bases and 5 bases, there was a span of 8 bases. The CDR3 is 11 amino acids. Germline V gene data show CDR1 as LNHDA and CDR2 as SQIVND (reference sequence). For the CDR3, the DNA is TGTGCCAGTAACCCCGGTTATGGCTACACCTTC. It specifies CASNPGYGYTF.

This clone was observed once. The chain links TRBV18 to TRBJ1-1, with D maybe TRBD1 (6 bases). The CDR3 extends over 16 amino acids. Germline V gene lookup returns CDR1 KGHSH and CDR2 LQKENI. V gave up 3 bases and J gave up 1 base, with 15 bases separating them. CDR3: CASSPRGGFGNTEAFF. DNA for the CDR3: TGTGCCAGCTCACCGCGAGGGGGTTTTGGGAACACTGAAGCTTTCTTT.

The V call is TRBV30, the J call TRBJ2-2; the D is unclear. V gave up 0 bases and J gave up 1 base, with 15 bases separating them. Germline CDR1 and CDR2: GTSNPN and SVGIG (reference sequence). CDR3 length: 17 amino acids. The CDR3: CAWSVGSNLGNTGELFF. The DNA of the CDR3 is TGTGCCTGGAGTGTGGGGTCAAACCTGGGGAACACCGGGGAGCTGTTTTTT.

The chain is built from TRBV6-5 and TRBJ1-2; D remains unclear. Germline CDR1 reads MNHEY; CDR2 reads SVGAGI. The CDR3 spans 14 residues. The V end was cut by 6 bases, the J end by 3 bases, with 14 bases between. Here the CDR3 DNA reads TGTGCCAGCAGAACTCAGGACGGTTACTATGGCTACACCTTC. Amino acid sequence: CASRTQDGYYGYTF.

This rearrangement joins TRBV9 to TRBJ1-2, with 8 bases that match TRBD1. The length of the CDR3 is 14 residues. The ends lost 3 bases at V and 8 bases at J; junction bases unmatched: 9. Germline-derived CDR1 and CDR2 are SGDLS and YYNGEE. This CDR3 reads CASSAPGGARGYTF. DNA for the CDR3: TGTGCCAGCAGCGCCCCAGGGGGCGCGAGAGGCTACACCTTC. Full variable domain (missing parts from reference TRBV9 and TRBJ1-2): DSGVTQTPKHLITATGQRVTLRCSPRSGDLSVYWYQQSLDQGLQFLIQYYNGEERAKGNILERFSAQQFPDLHSELNLSSLELGDSALYFCASSAPGGARGYTFGSGTRLTVV.

V gene TRBV7-9 combines with J gene TRBJ2-5; TRBD1 matches at 7 bases. V trimming: 5 bases; J trimming: 9 bases; junction bases outside the gene matches: 9. The length of the CDR3 is 13 residues. CDR1 and CDR2 (germline): SEHNR, FQNEAQ (reference sequence). DNA of the CDR3: TGTGCCAGCAGCCCTTACGACAGGGATTCCCAGTACTTC. Its protein is CASSPYDRDSQYF.

The chain carries TRBV7-6 and TRBJ1-2; 8 nucleotides agree with TRBD1. Germline values: CDR1 SGHVS, CDR2 FNYEAQ. The CDR3 has 12 residues. The CDR3 is CATSGQENGYTF. The CDR3 DNA follows: TGTGCGACCTCGGGACAGGAAAATGGCTACACCTTC.

The genes are TRBV27 and TRBJ2-6, with a tentative D call TRBD2 (5 bases). The V gene lost 4 bases and the J gene lost 2 bases, with 21 bases spanning the gap. This CDR3 spans 19 amino acids. Germline CDR1 is MNHEY and CDR2 is SMNVEV (reference sequence). CDR3 residues: CASSSPPEAHITGANVLTF. The DNA of the CDR3 is TGTGCCAGCAGTTCTCCCCCGGAGGCACACATAACTGGGGCCAACGTCCTGACTTTC.

V is TRBV7-2 and J is TRBJ2-1; 12 bases align to TRBD2. Germline CDR1 and CDR2: SGHTA and FQGNSA. Trimming took 5 bases from V and 5 from J; bases not matched to a gene: 4. The CDR3 is 15 residues long. The chain's CDR3 is CASSVSSGGDNEQFF. The CDR3 DNA reads as TGTGCCAGCAGCGTGTCTAGCGGGGGGGACAATGAGCAGTTCTTC.

This chain joins TRBV7-9 and TRBJ2-5; D unresolved. Deletions cut 4 bases from V and 5 bases from J, with 8 bases between. The CDR3 spans 12 residues. Germline CDR1 is SEHNR and CDR2 is FQNEAQ (reference sequence). The CDR3 sequence is CASSSDKETQYF. DNA of the CDR3: TGTGCCAGCAGCTCCGACAAGGAGACCCAGTACTTC.

This clone was recorded once. Given the absence of the conserved phenylalanine or tryptophan at the CDR3 end, a read error is likely. The DNA is omitted, as the CDR3 cannot be located on it reliably, and the CDR3 follows TCRdb's listing. The chain couples TRBV28 to TRBJ1-1; the table's D call TRBD1 went unverified against the DNA. The CDR3 contains 14 residues when both ends are counted. Germline V gene data show CDR1 as MDHEN and CDR2 as SYDVKM. CDR3: CASSFMGQGVLMSI.

V usage is TRBV27 and J usage is TRBJ1-1; D is uncertain. Per germline, CDR1 MNHEY and CDR2 SMNVEV (reference sequence). V was pared by 2 bases and J by 6 bases, with 10 bases between. The CDR3 has 13 amino acids. In nucleotides, the CDR3 is TGTGCCAGCAGTTTAGATTTCGGATCTGAAGCTTTCTTT. Its protein is CASSLDFGSEAFF.

The chain couples TRBV21-1 to TRBJ1-5; TRBD1, the table's D call, lacks a check against the DNA. TRBV21-1 is noted as a pseudogene. The CDR3 sequence is 13 residues long. The CDR3 DNA follows: TGTGCCACGCAACAGGGGGCAGCTCAGCCCCAGCATTTT. Translation: CATQQGAAQPQHF.

This clone was counted once. The gene calls are TRBV9 and TRBJ1-1; D perhaps matches TRBD1 (5 bases). CDR1 is SGDLS, CDR2 YYNGEE, per germline. Deletions cut 0 bases from V and 7 bases from J, with 7 bases between. The CDR3 spans 12 residues. CDR3 amino acids: CASSVATGEAFF. For the CDR3, the DNA is TGTGCCAGCAGCGTAGCTACAGGTGAAGCTTTCTTT.

Of note for this clone: This sample includes further DNA sequences coding for the same CDR3. J is TRBJ1-3 and V is TRBV7-9; D remains unclear. V gave up 4 bases and J gave up 0 bases, with 4 bases separating them. The germline CDR1 and CDR2 sequences are SEHNR and FQNEAQ (reference sequence). The CDR3 is 13 amino acids. The CDR3 region has the DNA TGTGCCAGCAGCTCCAGCTCTGGAAACACCATATATTTT. Its translation is CASSSSSGNTIYF.

This clone was found once. The chain joins TRBV9 to TRBJ1-3; no clear D. Germline assignment: CDR1 SGDLS and CDR2 YYNGEE. CDR3 length: 14 amino acids. V lost 3 bases and J 9 bases, leaving 16 bases between the germline ends. The CDR3 nucleotides are TGTGCCAGCAGCGAGGACGGAGCTGCGGCCACCATATATTTT. The encoded protein is CASSEDGAAATIYF.

This chain uses TRBV29-1 with TRBJ2-7; D remains ambiguous. There are 13 residues in the CDR3. The germline V gene has CDR1 SQVTM and CDR2 ANQGSEA. With 7 bases removed from V and 5 bases from J, the gap between germline ends came to 18 bases. The CDR3 DNA reads as TGCAGCGCTCTGGCAGTCCCTACCCACGAGCAGTACTTC. Translating it yields CSALAVPTHEQYF.

This chain links TRBV15 with TRBJ1-5; D not resolved. CDR3 length: 16 amino acids. V was trimmed by 1 base and J by 5 bases, leaving 15 bases between them. Germline CDR1 LNHNV, CDR2 YYDKDF (reference sequence). In DNA form, the CDR3 reads TGTGCCACCAGCAGAGTGGAGGTTATACGGGATCAGCCCCAGCATTTT. This encodes CATSRVEVIRDQPQHF.

This clone appeared a single time. The genes are TRBV4-1 and TRBJ2-7; either TRBD1 or TRBD2 may fit D (5 bases each). The CDR3 totals 15 residues. CDR1 and CDR2 from the germline V gene are MGHRA and YSYEKL. V lost 1 base to trimming and J lost 6 bases, with 16 bases between them. CDR3 sequence reads: CASSQAPGPKGEQYF. CDR3 DNA sequence: TGCGCCAGCAGCCAAGCGCCGGGACCCAAGGGCGAGCAGTACTTC.

The V call is TRBV14, the J call TRBJ2-1; D is undetermined. Germline CDR1 is SGHDN and CDR2 is FVKESK. V lost 6 bases to trimming and J lost 0 bases, with 12 bases between them. This CDR3 region has 15 residues. The CDR3 sequence: CASSRTASSYNEQFF. The CDR3 DNA is TGTGCCAGCAGTCGTACAGCTTCCTCCTACAATGAGCAGTTCTTC.

The chain has TRBV25-1 and TRBJ2-3, with D possibly TRBD2 on 5 matching bases. In germline, CDR1 is MGHDK, CDR2 SYGVNS. V lost 1 base and J 4 bases, leaving 21 bases between the germline ends. CDR3 length: 18 residues. The CDR3 DNA reads TGTGCCAGCAGTGAATCAGACTACCTCCCCCCGAGGCCAGATACGCAGTATTTT. This gives the protein CASSESDYLPPRPDTQYF. Supplemented by reference TRBV25-1 and TRBJ2-3, the full variable domain reads EADIYQTPRYLVIGTGKKITLECSQTMGHDKMYWYQQDPGMELHLIHYSYGVNSTEKGDLSSESTVSRIRTEHFPLTLESARPSHTSQYLCASSESDYLPPRPDTQYFGPGTRLTVL.